A single sample is the source of the 32 T cell receptor beta chains below, sequenced in a study of blood T cell repertoires in COVID-19. Clones were sequenced by immunoSEQ multiplex PCR, and TCRdb holds only the in-frame ones, with some missing. Here the sample spans about 130,000 clones, about 80% being singletons. Sequencing input: peripheral blood. Receptors originate from a woman of 80 years or more with acute or convalescent COVID-19.

J is TRBJ2-1 and V is TRBV2, with no clear D. The V gene lost 4 bases and the J gene lost 5 bases, with 12 bases spanning the gap. Germline assignment: CDR1 SNHLY and CDR2 FYNNEI. The CDR3 contains 14 residues. CDR3 residues: CASSGERFDNEQFF. The CDR3 nucleotides are TGTGCCAGCAGTGGTGAGCGTTTTGACAATGAGCAGTTCTTC. Combining the CDR3 with reference TRBV2 and TRBJ2-1 gives the whole variable domain EPEVTQTPSHQVTQMGQEVILRCVPISNHLYFYWYRQILGQKVEFLVSFYNNEISEKSEIFDDQFSVERPDGSNFTLKIRSTKLEDSAMYFCASSGERFDNEQFFGPGTRLTVL.

This sequence joins TRBV2 and TRBJ1-4; D remains ambiguous. Per germline, CDR1 SNHLY and CDR2 FYNNEI. The CDR3 spans 13 residues. Trimming took off 7 bases at V and 4 bases at J, with 10 bases between the two ends. CDR3 DNA sequence: TGTGCCAGCAATCCTAACCTTAATGAAAAACTGTTTTTT. Translation: CASNPNLNEKLFF.

The table lists this clone with a few counts. This rearrangement joins TRBV28 to TRBJ1-5, with a weak D call TRBD1 (6 bases). The CDR3 totals 15 residues. CDR1 is MDHEN, CDR2 SYDVKM, per germline. V was trimmed by 8 bases and J by 7 bases, leaving 21 bases between them. In nucleotides, the CDR3 is TGTGCCAGCCAAATATACAGGGATCGCGGGCAGCCCCAGCATTTT. Translated, it gives CASQIYRDRGQPQHF.

There are a few counts of this clone. Because the CDR3's place on the DNA is in doubt, the DNA is left out and the CDR3 is given as listed by TCRdb. The genes are TRBV7-2 and TRBJ2-2; TRBD2 is taken as the D call from the table, unchecked against the DNA. The CDR3 length is 15 residues, termini included. Germline V CDR1 and CDR2: SGHTA, FQGNSA. The CDR3 loop reads CASSVGPGGTGELFF.

This chain connects TRBV19 to TRBJ2-2, with 7 bases lining up with TRBD1. The CDR3 loop spans 15 amino acids. The germline V gene encodes CDR1 LNHDA and CDR2 SQIVND (reference sequence). The ends lost 4 bases at V and 6 bases at J; junction bases unmatched: 8. The CDR3 sequence: CASSRDRATAGELFF. The CDR3 nucleotides are TGTGCCAGTAGTAGAGACAGGGCCACAGCCGGGGAGCTGTTTTTT. The complete variable domain, with remaining parts taken from reference TRBV19 and TRBJ2-2, reads DGGITQSPKYLFRKEGQNVTLSCEQNLNHDAMYWYRQDPGQGLRLIYYSQIVNDFQKGDIAEGYSVSREKKESFPLTVTSAQKNPTAFYLCASSRDRATAGELFFGEGSRLTVL.

The gene calls are TRBV7-9 and TRBJ2-7; tentatively, D is TRBD1 (6 bases). V was cut by 2 bases and J by 6 bases, with 14 bases left in between. Germline CDR1 is SEHNR and CDR2 is FQNEAQ (reference sequence). The length of the CDR3 is 14 residues. The CDR3 coding sequence is TGTGCCAGCAGCTTATTAGGCAGGGGTATCGAGCAGTACTTC. Translation: CASSLLGRGIEQYF.

The chain carries TRBV10-3 and TRBJ1-4, with TRBD1 matching over 8 bases. From germline, CDR1 is ENHRY and CDR2 SYGVKD. With V trimmed by 2 bases and J by 8 bases, 4 bases remained unmatched. The CDR3 is 14 amino acids. CDR3 DNA sequence: TGTGCCATCAGTGAGGACAGGGGTGGCGAAAAACTGTTTTTT. This sequence encodes CAISEDRGGEKLFF.

The J gene is TRBJ2-5, the V gene TRBV5-4; 9 nucleotides match TRBD2. Per germline, CDR1 SGHNT and CDR2 YYREEE (reference sequence). V shed 4 bases, J shed 2 bases, and the junction held 9 bases outside the gene matches. The CDR3 sequence is 16 residues long. CDR3 loop: CASSHLAGNLQETQYF. CDR3 sequence (DNA): TGTGCCAGCAGCCACCTAGCGGGGAACCTACAAGAGACCCAGTACTTC.

Note on this clone: Other DNA sequences in the same sample also yield this CDR3. V usage is TRBV5-4 and J usage is TRBJ1-1, with 7 bases aligning to TRBD1. CDR1 and CDR2 (germline): SGHNT, YYREEE (reference sequence). V lost 1 base and J lost 2; bases outside the gene matches: 2. The length of the CDR3 is 14 residues. The CDR3, as DNA: TGTGCCAGCAGCTTGAGACAGGGAAACACTGAAGCTTTCTTT. The encoded protein is CASSLRQGNTEAFF.

This clone was counted a few times. The chain is built from TRBV5-1 and TRBJ1-4, with 7 positions matching TRBD1. Germline CDR1 is SGHRS and CDR2 is YFSETQ. This CDR3 is built from 16 residues. Trimming cost V 4 bases and J 3 bases; bases outside gene matches: 9. The CDR3, as DNA: TGCGCCAGCAGCCACAGAGGGGACAGAGCTAATGAAAAACTGTTTTTT. Its translation is CASSHRGDRANEKLFF.

V and J are TRBV18 and TRBJ2-2, with TRBD2 as a possible D gene (5 bases). The V end lost 3 bases, the J end lost 5 bases, and 13 bases lay between the germline ends. The CDR3 contains 15 residues. Germline V gene lookup returns CDR1 KGHSH and CDR2 LQKENI. For the CDR3, the DNA is TGTGCCAGCTCACCTTGGGAGCCTTTGACCGGGGAGCTGTTTTTT. The encoded protein is CASSPWEPLTGELFF. Using reference TRBV18 and TRBJ2-2 for the parts outside the CDR3, the full variable domain is NAGVMQNPRHLVRRRGQEARLRCSPMKGHSHVYWYRQLPEEGLKFMVYLQKENIIDESGMPKERFSAEFPKEGPSILRIQQVVRGDSAAYFCASSPWEPLTGELFFGEGSRLTVL.

The J gene is TRBJ2-7, the V gene TRBV18, with 8 bases matching TRBD1. CDR1 is KGHSH and CDR2 is LQKENI in the germline V gene. This CDR3 is built from 16 residues. The junction had 17 bases not matched to a gene; V was cut back by 6 bases and J by 7 bases. The CDR3 DNA sequence: TGTGCCAGCTCGCTTGACAGGGGAGGAGCTTTATGGGAGCAGTACTTC. This sequence encodes CASSLDRGGALWEQYF.

The chain combines TRBV5-6 with TRBJ1-3, with D possibly TRBD1 on 5 matching bases. The V and J ends lost 0 bases and 7 bases respectively, with 8 bases between them. Germline V gives CDR1 SGHDT, CDR2 YYEEEE. This CDR3 comprises 13 residues. CDR3 bases: TGTGCCAGCAGCTTGGAGGGGTGGAACACCATATATTTT. Its translation is CASSLEGWNTIYF.

This rearrangement joins TRBV6-5 to TRBJ2-1, with 11 bases identical to TRBD2. Germline V gives CDR1 MNHEY, CDR2 SVGAGI. V was clipped by 1 base and J by 4 bases; unmatched bases: 3. The CDR3 loop spans 16 amino acids. In nucleotides, the CDR3 is TGTGCCAGCAGTTACTTGGGACTAGCGGAGTACAATGAGCAGTTCTTC. Translated, it gives CASSYLGLAEYNEQFF.

This chain's CDR3 is CASSLELGPYGYTF. DNA of the CDR3: TGTGCCAGCAGCTTAGAACTGGGGCCCTATGGCTACACCTTC. The chain uses TRBV11-1 and TRBJ1-2; possibly TRBD1 for D (5 bases). Germline V gives CDR1 SGHAT, CDR2 FQDESV (reference sequence). This CDR3 has 14 residues. V shed 1 base and J shed 4 bases, with 10 bases lying between them.

This clone was detected once. This chain joins TRBV9 and TRBJ2-5, with TRBD1 identical over 7 bases. CDR3 length equals 16 residues. V shed 1 base, J shed 2 bases, and the junction held 8 bases outside the gene matches. Germline V gene sequence: CDR1 SGDLS, CDR2 YYNGEE. The CDR3 bases are TGTGCCAGCAGCGTATCCCCCAACAGGGGACAAGAGACCCAGTACTTC. This translates into CASSVSPNRGQETQYF.

The chain carries TRBV7-9 and TRBJ1-4, with D perhaps matching TRBD1 (5 bases). Germline lookup yields CDR1 SEHNR and CDR2 FQNEAQ (reference sequence). V shed 8 bases and J shed 7 bases, with 14 bases lying between them. This CDR3 has 13 amino acids. CDR3 DNA: TGTGCCAGCCGACCCACGGGGGGTGAAAAACTGTTTTTT. It codes for CASRPTGGEKLFF. Variable domain in full (rest from reference TRBV7-9 and TRBJ1-4): DTGVSQNPRHKITKRGQNVTFRCDPISEHNRLYWYRQTLGQGPEFLTYFQNEAQLEKSRLLSDRFSAERPKGSFSTLEIQRTEQGDSAMYLCASRPTGGEKLFFGSGTQLSVL.

The chain recombines TRBV7-2 with TRBJ1-3; possibly TRBD1 for D (5 bases). The CDR3 is 15 residues long. Germline CDR1 SGHTA, CDR2 FQGNSA. Trimming pared 6 bases from V and 0 bases from J, leaving 12 bases between. The CDR3 DNA follows: TGTGCCAGCAGTCCCGACAGCCTCTCTGGAAACACCATATATTTT. Protein product: CASSPDSLSGNTIYF.

CDR3 protein: CASSLGGKQYF. In DNA form, the CDR3 reads TGTGCCAGCAGCTTGGGAGGGAAGCAGTACTTC. The chain combines TRBV5-6 with TRBJ2-7; tentatively, D is TRBD2 (5 bases). Germline V CDR1 and CDR2: SGHDT, YYEEEE. V was clipped by 0 bases and J by 8 bases, with 6 bases between them. CDR3 length equals 11 residues.

The chain employs TRBV5-4 and TRBJ1-4, with 11 nucleotides matching TRBD1. Germline V CDR1 and CDR2: SGHNT, YYREEE (reference sequence). The CDR3 spans 15 residues. Trimming took 3 bases from V and 6 from J; bases not matched to a gene: 4. CDR3 sequence reads: CASSSWTGGHEKLFF. In DNA form, the CDR3 reads TGTGCCAGCAGCTCTTGGACAGGGGGCCATGAAAAACTGTTTTTT.

V gene TRBV7-9 combines with J gene TRBJ1-6, with unresolved D. Per the germline V gene, CDR1 is SEHNR and CDR2 is FQNEAQ (reference sequence). V shed 5 bases and J shed 8 bases, with 10 bases lying between them. CDR3 length equals 13 residues. CDR3 sequence reads: CASSPNGDSPLHF. CDR3 nucleotides: TGTGCCAGCAGCCCGAACGGGGATTCACCCCTCCACTTT.

The V call is TRBV5-1, the J call TRBJ2-5; possible D gene TRBD2, 7 bases. There are 15 residues in the CDR3. V gave up 3 bases and J gave up 6 bases, with 18 bases separating them. Germline V gene data show CDR1 as SGHRS and CDR2 as YFSETQ. CDR3 DNA: TGCGCCAGCAGCTCCCCCGGGGGGCAGGAAAAGACCCAGTACTTC. Amino acids: CASSSPGGQEKTQYF.

This sequence joins TRBV10-3 and TRBJ1-2; unclear D gene. Trimming shortened V by 6 bases and J by 8 bases, and 7 bases separated the two germline ends. The CDR3 is 10 residues long. CDR1 and CDR2 from the germline V gene are ENHRY and SYGVKD. In DNA form, the CDR3 reads TGTGCCATCAGCGATACAGGCTACACCTTC. Protein sequence: CAISDTGYTF.

V is TRBV24-1 and J is TRBJ2-1; 13 positions agree with TRBD2. Per germline, CDR1 KGHDR and CDR2 SFDVKD. V lost 3 bases, J lost 6 bases, and 4 bases stayed unmatched. The CDR3 consists of 16 residues. The CDR3 coding sequence is TGTGCCACCAGTGATCCCACTAGCGGGGGGGCCAATGAGCAGTTCTTC. Residues: CATSDPTSGGANEQFF.

The V gene is TRBV3-1 (or the pseudogene TRBV3-2), the J gene TRBJ2-3, with 7 bases fitting TRBD1. CDR3 length equals 17 residues. The V gene's germline CDR1 is LGHDT and CDR2 YNNKEL (reference sequence). After removal of 0 bases from V and 4 bases from J, the junction contained 10 bases not matched to a gene. The CDR3 nucleotides read TGTGCCAGCAGCCAAGACGCCGGACAGGCCGTATCAGATACGCAGTATTTT. It yields the protein CASSQDAGQAVSDTQYF.

V gene TRBV5-1 combines with J gene TRBJ2-3, with D possibly being TRBD1 (5 bases). The V gene's germline CDR1 is SGHRS and CDR2 YFSETQ. The length of the CDR3 is 15 residues. V was pared by 2 bases and J by 0 bases, with 10 bases between. In nucleotides, the CDR3 is TGCGCCAGCAGCTTTGCAGGGCGAAGCACAGATACGCAGTATTTT. It yields the protein CASSFAGRSTDTQYF.

This chain links TRBV11-2 with TRBJ2-1, with 8 bases fitting TRBD1. The J segment lost 4 bases and the V segment lost 5 bases, leaving 7 bases of the junction unmatched. The CDR3 contains 15 residues. From germline, CDR1 is SGHAT and CDR2 FQNNGV. CDR3 amino acids: CASSPPTGGYNEQFF. DNA for the CDR3: TGTGCCAGCAGCCCCCCCACAGGGGGATACAATGAGCAGTTCTTC. The complete variable domain, with remaining parts taken from reference TRBV11-2 and TRBJ2-1, reads EAGVAQSPRYKIIEKRQSVAFWCNPISGHATLYWYQQILGQGPKLLIQFQNNGVVDDSQLPKDRFSAERLKGVDSTLKIQPAKLEDSAVYLCASSPPTGGYNEQFFGPGTRLTVL.

This chain uses TRBV2 with TRBJ2-7; perhaps TRBD1 as D (5 bases). The germline V gene encodes CDR1 SNHLY and CDR2 FYNNEI. V lost 2 bases, J lost 7 bases, and 21 bases lay in between. This CDR3 contains 16 residues. In DNA, the CDR3 is TGTGCCAGCAGTGAACCCCGATTCTGGACACCTAAGGAGCAGTACTTC. Its translation is CASSEPRFWTPKEQYF.

V gene TRBV6-1 combines with J gene TRBJ1-5, with D unclear. This CDR3 has 16 residues. V lost 0 bases to trimming and J lost 1 base, with 10 bases between them. Germline V gene data show CDR1 as MNHNS and CDR2 as SASEGT. CDR3 residues: CASSEAVAGSNQPQHF. CDR3 nucleotides: TGTGCCAGCAGTGAAGCGGTGGCGGGCAGCAATCAGCCCCAGCATTTT.

The V gene is TRBV10-3, the J gene TRBJ1-2; 8 bases line up with TRBD1. The CDR3 covers 14 residues. The V segment lost 10 bases and the J segment 4 bases; nucleotides outside the gene matches: 11. Germline V lookup: CDR1 ENHRY, CDR2 SYGVKD. In DNA, the CDR3 is TGTGCCACGAGCCCCGGGACAGGTCGCTATGGCTACACCTTC. Protein: CATSPGTGRYGYTF.

The V call is TRBV5-6, the J call TRBJ2-3; perhaps TRBD2 as D (5 bases). V was cut by 5 bases and J by 2 bases, with 18 bases left in between. CDR1 and CDR2 from the germline V gene are SGHDT and YYEEEE. The CDR3 has 16 amino acids. The CDR3 DNA sequence: TGTGCCAGCAGGAGGGTGTATGGGAAAACCACAGATACGCAGTATTTT. It codes for CASRRVYGKTTDTQYF.

This rearrangement joins TRBV30 to TRBJ1-6, with D maybe TRBD1 (6 bases). The CDR3 sequence is 18 residues long. V lost 0 bases and J 0 bases, leaving 15 bases between the germline ends. CDR1 is GTSNPN and CDR2 is SVGIG in the germline V gene (reference sequence). The DNA of the CDR3 is TGTGCCTGGAGTGTGTGGCAGGGGATTGCCTCCTATAATTCACCCCTCCACTTT. Translating it yields CAWSVWQGIASYNSPLHF.